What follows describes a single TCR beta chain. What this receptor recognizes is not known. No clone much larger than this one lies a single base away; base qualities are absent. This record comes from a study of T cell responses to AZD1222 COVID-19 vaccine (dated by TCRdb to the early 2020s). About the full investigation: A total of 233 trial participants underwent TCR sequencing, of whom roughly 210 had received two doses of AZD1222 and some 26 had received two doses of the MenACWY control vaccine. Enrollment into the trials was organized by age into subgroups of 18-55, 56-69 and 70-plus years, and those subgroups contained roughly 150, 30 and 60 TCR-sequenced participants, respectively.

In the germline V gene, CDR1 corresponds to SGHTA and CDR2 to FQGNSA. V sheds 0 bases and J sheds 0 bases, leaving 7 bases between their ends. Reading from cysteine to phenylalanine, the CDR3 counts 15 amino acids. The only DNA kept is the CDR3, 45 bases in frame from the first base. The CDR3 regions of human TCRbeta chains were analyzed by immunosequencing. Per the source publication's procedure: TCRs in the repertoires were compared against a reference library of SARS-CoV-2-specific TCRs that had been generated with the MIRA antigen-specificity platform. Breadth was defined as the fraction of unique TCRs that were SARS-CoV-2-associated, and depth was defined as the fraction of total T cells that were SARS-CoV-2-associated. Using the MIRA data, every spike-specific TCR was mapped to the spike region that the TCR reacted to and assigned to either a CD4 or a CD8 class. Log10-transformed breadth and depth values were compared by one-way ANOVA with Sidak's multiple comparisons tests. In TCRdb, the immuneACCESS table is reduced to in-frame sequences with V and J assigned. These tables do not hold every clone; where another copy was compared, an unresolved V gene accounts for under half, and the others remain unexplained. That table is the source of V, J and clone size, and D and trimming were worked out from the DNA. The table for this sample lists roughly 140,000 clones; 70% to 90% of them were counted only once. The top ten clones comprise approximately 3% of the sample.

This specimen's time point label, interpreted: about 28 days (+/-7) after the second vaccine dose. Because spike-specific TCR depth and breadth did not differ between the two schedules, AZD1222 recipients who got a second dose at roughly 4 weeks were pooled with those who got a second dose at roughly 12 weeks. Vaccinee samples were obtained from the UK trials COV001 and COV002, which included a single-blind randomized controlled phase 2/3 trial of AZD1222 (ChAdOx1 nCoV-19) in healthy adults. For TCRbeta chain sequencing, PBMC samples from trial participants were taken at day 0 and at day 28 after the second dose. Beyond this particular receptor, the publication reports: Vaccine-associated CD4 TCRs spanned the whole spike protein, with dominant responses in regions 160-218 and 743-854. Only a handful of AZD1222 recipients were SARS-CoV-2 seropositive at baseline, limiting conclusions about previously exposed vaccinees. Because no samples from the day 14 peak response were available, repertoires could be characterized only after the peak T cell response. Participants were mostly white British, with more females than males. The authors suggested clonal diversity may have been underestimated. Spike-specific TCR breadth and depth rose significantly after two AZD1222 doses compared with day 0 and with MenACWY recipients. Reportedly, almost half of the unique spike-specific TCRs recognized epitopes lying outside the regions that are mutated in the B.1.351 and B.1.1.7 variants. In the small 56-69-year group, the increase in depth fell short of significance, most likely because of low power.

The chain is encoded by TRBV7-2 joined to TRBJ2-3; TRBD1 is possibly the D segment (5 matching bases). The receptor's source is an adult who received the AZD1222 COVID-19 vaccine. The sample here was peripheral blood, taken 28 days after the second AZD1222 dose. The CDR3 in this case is CASSLAGPSTDTQYF. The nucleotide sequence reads TGTGCCAGCAGCTTAGCGGGGCCAAGCACAGATACGCAGTATTTT.